Reported below is one TCR beta chain. This sample was included in a study of blood T cell repertoires in COVID-19. Background on the study: Acute and convalescent COVID-19 specimens originated in the United States, Italy and Spain.

The authors' processing: Nucleated cell counts were estimated from reference gene primer amplification. Profiled with immunoSEQ multiplex PCR; TCRdb holds only in-frame clones, not every one. V and J calls and clone size are as listed in that table; D and trimming were resolved from the DNA. Altogether some 380,000 clones are present, approximately 85% being singletons, with the ten largest covering around 2.1%. The participants were between about 18 and 90 years old and came from 24 US areas. Cohort placement rested on clinical history that participants reported themselves. The CDR3 runs 13 residues. Trimming pared 1 base from V and 2 bases from J, leaving 6 bases between. CDR1 MGHRA and CDR2 YSYEKL come from the germline V gene.

Specimen: PBMCs or T cells enriched from blood (not recorded which). This TCR came from a woman in her 40s with acute COVID-19. The chain is built from TRBV4-1 and TRBJ2-7; maybe TRBD1 (5 bases). The CDR3 nucleotides are TGCGCCAGCAGCCAAGGGGGCCCCTACGAGCAGTACTTC. Amino acids: CASSQGGPYEQYF.